This entry lists 10 T cell receptor beta chains sequenced from one sample in a study of T cells after yellow fever vaccination. A single record per CDR3 protein comes from TCRdb applying MiXCR to the 5' RACE reads. The repertoire holds 450,000 to 650,000 distinct CDR3 sequences, with 21% as singletons. The source material was PBMCs, sampled roughly 23 days after the first yellow fever vaccination. The receptors shown here come from a man between 18 and 35 years old who received the YFV17D yellow fever vaccine.

This clonotype has a handful of counts. Here the CDR3 reads CASSLVRPDTQYF. Written as DNA, the CDR3 is TGTGCCAGCAGTTTAGTGCGCCCAGATACGCAGTATTTT. The chain employs TRBV27 and TRBJ2-3; D not certain. Trimming left V 2 bases short and J 4 bases short, with 7 bases between. The V gene's germline CDR1 is MNHEY and CDR2 SMNVEV (reference sequence). The CDR3 contains 13 residues.

The J gene is TRBJ1-1, the V gene TRBV5-1, with TRBD1 matching 10 bases. This CDR3 region has 16 residues. The germline CDR1 and CDR2 sequences are SGHRS and YFSETQ. Unmatched junction bases numbered 7, after V lost 4 bases and J lost 1 base. CDR3 sequence: CASSGRQGAPNTEAFF. CDR3 bases: TGCGCCAGCAGCGGCCGACAGGGGGCCCCGAACACTGAAGCTTTCTTT. The full variable domain, rest sourced from reference TRBV5-1 and TRBJ1-1, is KAGVTQTPRYLIKTRGQQVTLSCSPISGHRSVSWYQQTPGQGLQFLFEYFSETQRNKGNFPGRFSGRQFSNSRSEMNVSTLELGDSALYLCASSGRQGAPNTEAFFGQGTRLTVV.

In this sample, this clonotype turned up many times. The chain couples TRBV7-2 to TRBJ2-1, with D perhaps matching TRBD1 or TRBD2 (6 bases each). V was pared by 3 bases and J by 3 bases, with 12 bases between. The germline V gene encodes CDR1 SGHTA and CDR2 FQGNSA. The CDR3 runs 15 residues. The CDR3 protein is CASSFEGGSYNEQFF. As DNA, the CDR3 is TGTGCCAGCAGCTTTGAGGGGGGAAGCTACAATGAGCAGTTCTTC.

The table lists this clonotype with many counts. The chain employs TRBV10-3 and TRBJ1-2, with a weak D call TRBD1 (6 bases). The ends were cut back, 0 bases at V and 8 bases at J, with 7 bases in the middle. CDR1 and CDR2 (germline): ENHRY, SYGVKD. This CDR3 region has 12 residues. In DNA, the CDR3 is TGTGCCATCAGTGAGTCGGGGGGCGGCTACACCTTC. This encodes CAISESGGGYTF.

In this sample, this clonotype turned up a few times. V usage is TRBV27 and J usage is TRBJ1-6; TRBD1 agrees at 7 bases. Trimming took 5 bases from V and 9 from J; bases not matched to a gene: 7. The CDR3 consists of 14 residues. Germline lookup yields CDR1 MNHEY and CDR2 SMNVEV (reference sequence). The CDR3 DNA reads TGTGCCAGCAGTCCAACAGGGGCGATTTCACCCCTCCACTTT. It codes for CASSPTGAISPLHF.

This clonotype was found a few times. The chain carries TRBV7-9 and TRBJ1-2; the D is unclear. Germline CDR1 SEHNR, CDR2 FQNEAQ (reference sequence). The CDR3 covers 16 residues. The V and J ends lost 1 base and 8 bases respectively, with 20 bases between them. CDR3 DNA: TGTGCCAGCAGCTTAGAGTATGGTCTCGGGTCCGGGGGCTACACCTTC. This encodes CASSLEYGLGSGGYTF.

This clonotype was seen more than once but under ten times. This chain links TRBV5-1 with TRBJ2-7, with D perhaps TRBD1 (7 bases). The V and J ends lost 5 bases and 4 bases respectively, with 16 bases between them. This CDR3 is built from 14 residues. The germline CDR1 and CDR2 sequences are SGHRS and YFSETQ. CDR3 residues: CASSFAAGGYEQYF. CDR3 nucleotide sequence: TGCGCCAGCAGTTTCGCGGCAGGGGGGTACGAGCAGTACTTC.

This clonotype was recorded a few times. The chain employs TRBV7-2 and TRBJ2-7; the D gene is possibly TRBD1 (6 bases). Trimming took off 1 base at V and 2 bases at J, with 12 bases between the two ends. This CDR3 is 15 amino acids long. CDR1 and CDR2 from the germline V gene are SGHTA and FQGNSA. The CDR3 DNA follows: TGTGCCAGCAGCTTAGAACAGGGTGGACCCTACGAGCAGTACTTC. Amino acid sequence: CASSLEQGGPYEQYF.

The rearrangement links TRBV6-2 or TRBV6-3 to TRBJ2-7, with 8 bases identical to TRBD2. V was clipped by 0 bases and J by 0 bases; unmatched bases: 16. The germline V gene has CDR1 MNHEY and CDR2 SVGEGT. The length of the CDR3 is 20 residues. The DNA of the CDR3 is TGTGCCAGCAGTTACTCGGGAGTTGGCGGGGGGTTCGATAGCTCCTACGAGCAGTACGTC. Its protein product is CASSYSGVGGGFDSSYEQYV.

Notes on this clonotype: At one boundary the junction diverges from the germline segment, which might be a read error. The chain carries TRBV5-1 and TRBJ2-5, with TRBD1 matching over 7 bases. This CDR3 has 12 amino acids. Looked up from germline, CDR1 is SGHRS and CDR2 is YFSETQ. CDR3 sequence reads: CASSFDRENQYF. DNA for the CDR3: TGCGCCAGCAGCTTTGACAGGGAGAACCAGTACTTC.